This T cell receptor beta chain was identified during a study of blood T cell repertoires in COVID-19. This clone has more than one count but fewer than ten. The repertoire was sequenced with immunoSEQ multiplex PCR; TCRdb's copy has only in-frame clones and lacks some. The sample comprises tens of thousands of clones, approximately 78% of which are singletons, and under 40% rests with the top ten. This TCR derives from a man aged 60 to 75 with COVID-19, enrolled during active disease. Sequencing was performed on peripheral blood.

Written as DNA, the CDR3 is TGTGCCATCGGAACAAGCGGGAGGGCCTCGAGACTCTACGAGCAGTACTTC. Translating it yields CAIGTSGRASRLYEQYF. V usage is TRBV10-3 and J usage is TRBJ2-7; 10 bases fit TRBD2. The J segment lost 3 bases and the V segment lost 8 bases, leaving 16 bases of the junction unmatched. This CDR3 contains 17 residues. Germline V gene lookup returns CDR1 ENHRY and CDR2 SYGVKD.